This record covers a single T cell receptor (beta chain). Clones were read by immunoSEQ multiplex PCR, and TCRdb kept only the in-frame ones, dropping some. The sample holds roughly 230,000 clones; nearly 95% are singletons and the top ten take 0.83%. The data stem from a study of blood T cell repertoires in COVID-19. Recruited during active infection, patients (from Seattle) were subsequently followed longitudinally. The CDR3 consists of 16 residues. Unmatched junction bases numbered 10, after V lost 5 bases and J lost 4 bases. Germline CDR1 KGHSY, CDR2 FQNENV. The sequence came from a young man with COVID-19, enrolled during active disease. The chain uses TRBV16 and TRBJ1-2; TRBD1 aligns across 10 bases. The sequenced sample consisted of peripheral blood. CDR3 coding DNA: TGTGCCAGCAGCAGCAATTCGGGACAGGGGTCCTATGGCTACACCTTC. Translated, it gives CASSSNSGQGSYGYTF. Looking up the rest from reference TRBV16 and TRBJ1-2 gives the full variable domain: GEEVAQTPKHLVRGEGQKAKLYCAPIKGHSYVFWYQQVLKNEFKFLISFQNENVFDETGMPKERFSAKCLPNSPCSLEIQATKLEDSAVYFCASSSNSGQGSYGYTFGSGTRLTVV.